Detailed here is one TCR beta chain. In patients chosen for sequencing, flow cytometry had shown CD8+CD57+ cell expansion. This CDR3 has 14 amino acids. The junction had 5 bases not matched to a gene; V was cut back by 1 base and J by 11 bases. The germline gives CDR1 SNHLY, CDR2 FYNNEI. This sample was taken from a study of CD8+CD57+ T cells in acquired aplastic anemia. The template used for profiling TCR beta VDJ and CDR3 was genomic DNA. TCRdb analysed the reads with MiXCR anew, one entry per CDR3 protein. Counted here are just over 150,000 distinct CDR3 sequences, about 48% occurring once; the ten biggest clones make up about 30%.

Material: sorted CD4+, CD8+, or CD8+CD57+ T cells (not recorded which) from PBMCs. This sequence originates from a human donor with aplastic anemia. The V call is TRBV2, the J call TRBJ2-1; 10 nucleotides line up with TRBD2. CDR3 region: CASSEGIAGGQQFF. DNA of the CDR3: TGTGCCAGCAGTGAAGGGATAGCGGGGGGCCAGCAGTTCTTC.